The rows below give T cell receptor beta chains drawn from one sample of a study of T cell repertoires in cytomegalovirus infection. From the reads, TCRdb called clonotypes with MiXCR, one entry per CDR3 protein. Here the sample spans about 530,000 distinct CDR3 sequences, about 25% being singletons. Sequencing was performed on PBMCs. The receptors here all came from a human donor in good health (CMV status not recorded). Some clones in this sample may be carry-over from other donors' samples. Each CDR3 is given with its conserved first and last residue. D genes are given only for firm matches. Rows may omit the clone size; those that give it use once, few, many or a size class.

J	V	size	D	DNA	CDR3
TRBJ2-1	TRBV6-2/TRBV6-3	few	NA	TGTGCCAGCAGTTGGGACTTCTCCTACAATGAGCAGTTCTTC	CASSWDFSYNEQFF
TRBJ2-5	TRBV7-2	many	TRBD2	TGTGCCAGCAGCTTAGGAGAAGCGGGACCCCAAGAGACCCAGTACTTC	CASSLGEAGPQETQYF
TRBJ2-4	TRBV9	NA	NA	TGTGCCAGCGGCCATCCTTTAGGGGAGGAAGCCAAAAACATTCAGTACTTC	CASGHPLGEEAKNIQYF
TRBJ1-1	TRBV29-1	NA	TRBD1	TGCAGCGTCCGACGACAGGGGAACACTGAAGCTTTCTTT	CSVRRQGNTEAFF
TRBJ2-5	TRBV29-1	NA	NA	TGCAGCGTTGAAGAGACGGGGGAGACCCAGTACTTC	CSVEETGETQYF
TRBJ2-7	TRBV28	NA	NA	TGTGCCAGCAGTTTGGAAAACAGGGCCTACGAGCAGTACTTC	CASSLENRAYEQYF
TRBJ1-6	TRBV15	NA	NA	TGTGCCACCAGCAGAGCAGGGGATAATTCACCCCTCCACTTT	CATSRAGDNSPLHF
TRBJ2-3	TRBV3-1	NA	TRBD2	TGTGCCAGCAGCCCACTAGCGGGAGGCCAAGATACGCAGTATTTT	CASSPLAGGQDTQYF
TRBJ2-2	TRBV7-2	many	TRBD1	TGTGCCAGCAGCTTAAAGGCAGGGACAGGGTCAAACACCGGGGAGCTGTTTTTT	CASSLKAGTGSNTGELFF
TRBJ2-1	TRBV7-2	many	TRBD2	TGTGCCAGCAGCAGGACTAGCGGGAGGGCCAGACATACAAATGAGCAGTTCTTC	CASSRTSGRARHTNEQFF
TRBJ2-7	TRBV27	NA	NA	TGTGCCAGCAGTTTAAACACGGGGATCTACGAGCAGTACTTC	CASSLNTGIYEQYF
TRBJ2-1	TRBV7-9	many	NA	TGTGCCAGCAGCTTGGAATCGGCGGAGCAGTTCTTC	CASSLESAEQFF
TRBJ1-1	TRBV6-2/TRBV6-3	NA	NA	TGTGCCAGCAGTTCCCCGGGACCGGGCACTGAAGCTTTCTTT	CASSSPGPGTEAFF
TRBJ2-3	TRBV11-2	NA	NA	TGTGCCAGCAGCTCCTCTGGGAATACGCAGTATTTT	CASSSSGNTQYF
TRBJ1-5	TRBV7-2	many	NA	TGTGCCAGCAGCTTAGAAGCTAGGTTACATCAGCCCCAGCATTTT	CASSLEARLHQPQHF
TRBJ2-3	TRBV7-2	many	NA	TGTGCCAGCAGCTTAGAAGGACCTTCAGTTACGCAGTATTTT	CASSLEGPSVTQYF
TRBJ2-7	TRBV4-3	few	NA	TGCGCCAGCAGCCAAGAAAACAGTCCCCTTTACGAGCAGTACTTC	CASSQENSPLYEQYF
TRBJ1-1	TRBV18	few	TRBD1	TGTGCCAGCTCACCCCCGACAGGGGGTCTCCCTGAAGCTTTCTTT	CASSPPTGGLPEAFF
TRBJ1-2	TRBV28	few	NA	TGTGCCAGCAGTTTGTTTCAGTGGGGCGATGGCTACACCTTC	CASSLFQWGDGYTF
TRBJ2-1	TRBV4-3	few	NA	TGCGCCAGCAGCCAAGATACTGCTAGCAATGAGCAGTTCTTC	CASSQDTASNEQFF